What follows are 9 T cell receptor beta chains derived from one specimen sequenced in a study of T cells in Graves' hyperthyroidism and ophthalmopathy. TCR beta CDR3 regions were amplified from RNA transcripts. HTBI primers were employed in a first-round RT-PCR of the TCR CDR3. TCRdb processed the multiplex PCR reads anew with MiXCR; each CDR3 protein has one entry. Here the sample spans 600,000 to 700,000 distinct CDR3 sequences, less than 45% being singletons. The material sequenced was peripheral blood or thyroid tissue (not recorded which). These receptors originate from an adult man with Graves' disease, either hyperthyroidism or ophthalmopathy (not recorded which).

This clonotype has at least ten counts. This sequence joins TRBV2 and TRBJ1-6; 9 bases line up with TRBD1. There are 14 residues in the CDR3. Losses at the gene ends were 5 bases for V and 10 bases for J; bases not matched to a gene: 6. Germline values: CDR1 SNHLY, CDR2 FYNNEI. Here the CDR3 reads CASSLGQGVSPLHF. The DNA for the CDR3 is TGTGCCAGCAGTCTGGGACAGGGAGTATCACCCCTCCACTTT. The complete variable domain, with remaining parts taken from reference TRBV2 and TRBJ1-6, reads EPEVTQTPSHQVTQMGQEVILRCVPISNHLYFYWYRQILGQKVEFLVSFYNNEISEKSEIFDDQFSVERPDGSNFTLKIRSTKLEDSAMYFCASSLGQGVSPLHFGNGTRLTVT.

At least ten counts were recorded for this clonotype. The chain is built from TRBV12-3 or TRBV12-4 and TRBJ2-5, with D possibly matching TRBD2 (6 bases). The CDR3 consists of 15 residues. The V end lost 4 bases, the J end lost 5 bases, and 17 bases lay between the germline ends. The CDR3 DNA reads TGTGCCAGCAGTTCTGAGGGTGGGAGGCTGGAGACCCAGTACTTC. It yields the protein CASSSEGGRLETQYF.

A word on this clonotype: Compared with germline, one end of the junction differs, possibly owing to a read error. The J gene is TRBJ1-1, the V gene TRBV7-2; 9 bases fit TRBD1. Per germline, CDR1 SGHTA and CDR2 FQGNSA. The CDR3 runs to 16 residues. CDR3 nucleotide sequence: TGCGCCAGCAGCCAATTGCTTGCGACAGGGGGCACTGAAGCTTTCTTT. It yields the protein CASSQLLATGGTEAFF.

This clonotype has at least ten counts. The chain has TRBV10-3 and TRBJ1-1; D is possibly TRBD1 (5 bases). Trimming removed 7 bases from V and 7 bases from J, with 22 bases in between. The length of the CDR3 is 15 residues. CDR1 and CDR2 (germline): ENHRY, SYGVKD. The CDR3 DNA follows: TGTGCCATCACCCCCAAGGCAGGGAGTACCCTTGAAGCTTTCTTT. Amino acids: CAITPKAGSTLEAFF.

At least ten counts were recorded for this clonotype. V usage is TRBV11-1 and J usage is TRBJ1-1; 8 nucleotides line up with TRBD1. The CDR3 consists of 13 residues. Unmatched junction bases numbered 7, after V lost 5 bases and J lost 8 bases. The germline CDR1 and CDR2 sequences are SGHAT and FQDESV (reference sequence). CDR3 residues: CASSAGQGLEAFF. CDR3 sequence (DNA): TGTGCCAGCAGCGCCGGACAGGGCTTGGAAGCTTTCTTT.

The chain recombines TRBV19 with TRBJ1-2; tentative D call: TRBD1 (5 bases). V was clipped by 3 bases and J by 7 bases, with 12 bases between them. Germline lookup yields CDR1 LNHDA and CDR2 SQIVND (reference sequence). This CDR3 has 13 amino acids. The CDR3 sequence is CASSILQGAGYTF. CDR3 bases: TGTGCCAGTAGTATTCTGCAGGGTGCTGGCTACACCTTC.

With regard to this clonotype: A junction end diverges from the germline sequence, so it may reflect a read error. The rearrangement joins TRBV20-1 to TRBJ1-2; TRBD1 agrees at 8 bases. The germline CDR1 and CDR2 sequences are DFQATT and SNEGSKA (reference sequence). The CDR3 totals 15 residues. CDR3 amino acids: CSASRVRGLNYGYTF. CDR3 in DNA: TGCAGTGCTAGTCGGGTCAGGGGGCTTAACTATGGCTACACCTTT.

CDR3 in DNA: TGCGCCAGCAGCTTATTAGCAGGACCCTCCTACGAGCAGTACTTC. Amino acid sequence: CASSLLAGPSYEQYF. The J gene is TRBJ2-7, the V gene TRBV5-1; no firm D call. From germline, CDR1 is SGHRS and CDR2 YFSETQ. V was trimmed by 2 bases and J by 0 bases, leaving 12 bases between them. This CDR3 region has 15 residues.

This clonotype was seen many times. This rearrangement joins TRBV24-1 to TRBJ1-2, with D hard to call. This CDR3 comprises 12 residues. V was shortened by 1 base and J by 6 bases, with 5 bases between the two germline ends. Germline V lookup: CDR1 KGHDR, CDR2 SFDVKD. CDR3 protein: CATSDFADGYTF. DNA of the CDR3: TGTGCCACCAGTGATTTCGCCGATGGCTACACCTTC.